The 12 T cell receptor beta chains below all came from one sample that was sequenced in a study of T cell responses to AZD1222 COVID-19 vaccine. The protocol was immunoSEQ multiplex PCR, while the TCRdb copy is restricted to in-frame clones and leaves out a portion. The repertoire holds about 170,000 clones, with 87% as singletons. The sample was peripheral blood, taken 28 days after the second AZD1222 dose. All receptors come from an adult who received the AZD1222 COVID-19 vaccine.

The genes are TRBV14 and TRBJ1-4; no clear D gene. Germline CDR1 reads SGHDN; CDR2 reads FVKESK. The CDR3 runs 16 residues. V was pared by 1 base and J by 0 bases, with 9 bases between. CDR3 sequence (DNA): TGTGCCAGCAGCCAAGGGTCCCAGGCAACTAATGAAAAACTGTTTTTT. It specifies CASSQGSQATNEKLFF.

This chain uses TRBV28 with TRBJ2-5; D is unclear. V was shortened by 6 bases and J by 5 bases, with 28 bases between the two germline ends. The CDR3 loop spans 18 amino acids. Per the germline V gene, CDR1 is MDHEN and CDR2 is SYDVKM. CDR3 amino acids: CASSRSLGIGSLGETQYF. Here the CDR3 DNA reads TGTGCCAGCAGCCGAAGTTTGGGGATCGGGTCTCTCGGGGAGACCCAGTACTTC.

The chain uses TRBV19 and TRBJ2-2; the match to TRBD2 covers 16 bases. The germline V gene has CDR1 LNHDA and CDR2 SQIVND (reference sequence). The CDR3 has 18 residues. Losses at the gene ends were 6 bases for V and 4 bases for J; bases not matched to a gene: 8. CDR3 coding DNA: TGTGCCAGTAGGACGGGACTAGCGGGGGGGCATTTCACCGGGGAGCTGTTTTTT. It yields the protein CASRTGLAGGHFTGELFF.

The chain is built from TRBV4-1 and TRBJ1-2, with 9 bases lining up with TRBD1. The length of the CDR3 is 14 residues. Trimming cost V 3 bases and J 7 bases; bases outside gene matches: 6. The germline gives CDR1 MGHRA, CDR2 YSYEKL. The CDR3 sequence is CASSQPGTGLGYTF. The CDR3 coding sequence is TGCGCCAGCAGCCAGCCCGGGACAGGGCTTGGCTACACCTTC.

This rearrangement joins TRBV2 to TRBJ1-2, with 10 bases fitting TRBD1. The CDR3 totals 13 residues. CDR1 SNHLY and CDR2 FYNNEI come from the germline V gene. V was pared by 9 bases and J by 7 bases, with 8 bases of the junction left unmatched. The CDR3 nucleotides are TGTGCCAGTGCCGGGACAGGGGCCGCTGGCTACACCTTC. Translating it yields CASAGTGAAGYTF.

V and J are TRBV9 and TRBJ2-2; D ambiguous. V lost 0 bases, J lost 2 bases, and 5 bases lay in between. Germline CDR1 is SGDLS and CDR2 is YYNGEE. The CDR3 spans 14 residues. Written as DNA, the CDR3 is TGTGCCAGCAGCGTAGACGGAAACACCGGGGAGCTGTTTTTT. Its protein is CASSVDGNTGELFF.

The chain is built from TRBV3-1 (or the pseudogene TRBV3-2) and TRBJ2-7, with 10 bases matching TRBD2. The V and J ends lost 2 bases and 6 bases, in that order; junction bases with no gene match: 13. Germline-derived CDR1 and CDR2 are LGHDT and YNNKEL (reference sequence). This CDR3 spans 17 amino acids. CDR3 DNA sequence: TGTGCCAGCAGCCAATACCGCCGGACTAGCGGAGGGGGCGAGCAGTACTTC. Amino acids: CASSQYRRTSGGGEQYF.

In DNA form, the CDR3 reads TGTGCCAGCAGTGACGAGGGACAGGGGGCGCGGAATGAGCAGTTCTTC. Translation gives CASSDEGQGARNEQFF. The chain combines TRBV6-4 with TRBJ2-1; 12 bases are a match to TRBD1. There are 16 residues in the CDR3. V was pared by 2 bases and J by 7 bases, with 6 bases of the junction left unmatched. Germline CDR1 MRHNA, CDR2 SNTAGT.

V is TRBV9 and J is TRBJ2-1; 12 bases line up with TRBD2. V gave up 0 bases and J gave up 0 bases; unmatched junction bases: 4. Germline lookup yields CDR1 SGDLS and CDR2 YYNGEE. The CDR3 runs 18 residues. In DNA, the CDR3 is TGTGCCAGCAGCGTAGCTACTAGCGGGGGGTACTCCTACAATGAGCAGTTCTTC. Its translation: CASSVATSGGYSYNEQFF.

The V and J genes are TRBV5-1 and TRBJ1-1; D is undetermined. V lost 0 bases, J lost 0 bases, and 18 bases lay in between. Germline CDR1 is SGHRS and CDR2 is YFSETQ. This CDR3 spans 18 amino acids. The CDR3 reads CASSLAFEDGSMNTEAFF. The CDR3 nucleotides read TGCGCCAGCAGCTTGGCGTTCGAAGACGGGTCCATGAACACTGAAGCTTTCTTT.

The chain combines TRBV7-2 with TRBJ1-1; TRBD1 matches at 7 bases. CDR3 length: 14 residues. J lost 4 bases, V lost 1 base, and 3 bases had no gene match. Per the germline V gene, CDR1 is SGHTA and CDR2 is FQGNSA. CDR3 loop: CASSLVGGGTEAFF. CDR3 coding DNA: TGTGCCAGCAGCTTAGTAGGGGGCGGCACTGAAGCTTTCTTT.

V is TRBV30 and J is TRBJ2-5, with 10 bases matching TRBD2. The CDR3 contains 16 residues. Germline CDR1 reads GTSNPN; CDR2 reads SVGIG (reference sequence). J gave up 5 bases and V 0 bases, and 9 bases lay outside the gene matches. CDR3 loop: CAWSVGFSGGQETQYF. The CDR3 DNA follows: TGTGCCTGGAGTGTTGGATTTAGCGGGGGGCAGGAGACCCAGTACTTC.